This is a list of T cell receptor beta chains from one sample in a study of cytomegalovirus exposure and HLA in healthy donors. Assay used: immunoSEQ multiplex PCR; TCRdb lists only in-frame clones, some missing. The sample holds under 200,000 clones. Sequenced: PBMCs. The receptors stem from a young woman in good health and CMV-seropositive. CDR3s include the opening cysteine and the closing phenylalanine or tryptophan. A D gene is named only where the DNA matches it firmly.

v_gene,j_gene,d_gene,CDR3nt,CDR3aa
TRBV7-2,TRBJ2-5,-,TGTGCCAGCAGCTTATCGCGGGTGTATCAAGAGACCCAGTACTTC,CASSLSRVYQETQYF
TRBV5-6,TRBJ2-3,-,TGTGCCAGCAGCCGAGGACAAACAGATACGCAGTATTTT,CASSRGQTDTQYF
TRBV20-1,TRBJ2-7,TRBD2,TGCAGTGCTCCCGGGGGGAACGAGCAGTACTTC,CSAPGGNEQYF
TRBV4-2,TRBJ2-3,TRBD1,TGTGCCAGCAGCCAAGAGGGACAGGGTGGAAATACGCAGTATTTT,CASSQEGQGGNTQYF
TRBV12-5,TRBJ2-1,TRBD1,TGTGCTAGTGGTTTGGCACAGGGGGCGGGTGAGCAGTTCTTC,CASGLAQGAGEQFF
TRBV11-3,TRBJ2-7,-,TGTGCCAGCAGCTTGGGGCAGCTCTACGAGCAGTACTTC,CASSLGQLYEQYF
TRBV11-3,TRBJ2-7,-,TGTGCCAGCAGCTTAGATGCCAGGGTAGAGTACGAGCAGTACTTC,CASSLDARVEYEQYF
TRBV6-1,TRBJ2-7,-,TGTGCCAGCAGTGGCACGGGACATCGCTACGAGCAGTACTTC,CASSGTGHRYEQYF
TRBV29-1,TRBJ1-2,TRBD1,TGCAGCGTTTCAGACAGGGGCGATGGCTACACCTTC,CSVSDRGDGYTF
TRBV11-3,TRBJ2-2,TRBD1,TGTGCCAGCTCGAACAGGGGGCTCAACACCGGGGAGCTGTTTTTT,CASSNRGLNTGELFF
TRBV30,TRBJ1-1,-,TGTGCCTGGAAACCCCAGGGAGGGACGAACACTGAAGCTTTCTTT,CAWKPQGGTNTEAFF